Given below is one T cell receptor (beta chain) in context. Its cognate antigen is unknown. This sample was taken from a study of cytomegalovirus exposure and HLA in healthy donors. Study-wide results and limits: The authors assumed roughly uniform sequencing depth across donors for presence/absence analyses.

Use of 60 Vbeta and 13 Jbeta primers characterized the PCR. Clones were read by immunoSEQ multiplex PCR, and TCRdb kept only the in-frame ones, dropping some. The table lists 130,000 to 150,000 clones, roughly 80% of them singletons. The germline CDR1 and CDR2 sequences are SQVTM and ANQGSEA. The ends were cut back, 4 bases at V and 0 bases at J, with 6 bases in the middle. This CDR3 contains 12 residues. This TCR was recovered from a man in his forties in good health and CMV-seropositive. The gene calls are TRBV29-1 and TRBJ1-1, with unresolved D. Material for sequencing was PBMCs. CDR3 nucleotide sequence: TGCAGCGTTGGAGGGTTGAACACTGAAGCTTTCTTT. This translates into CSVGGLNTEAFF.